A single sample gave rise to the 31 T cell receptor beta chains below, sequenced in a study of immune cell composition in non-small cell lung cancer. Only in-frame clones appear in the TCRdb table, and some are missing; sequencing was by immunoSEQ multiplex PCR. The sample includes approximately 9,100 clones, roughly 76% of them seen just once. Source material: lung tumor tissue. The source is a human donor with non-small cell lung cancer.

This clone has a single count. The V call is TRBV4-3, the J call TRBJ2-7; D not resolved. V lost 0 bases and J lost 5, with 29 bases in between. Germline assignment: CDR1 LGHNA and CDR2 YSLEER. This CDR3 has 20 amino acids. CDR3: CASSQEPPRSGRPPWDEQYF. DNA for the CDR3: TGCGCCAGCAGCCAAGAACCCCCCCGGTCCGGAAGACCACCCTGGGACGAGCAGTACTTC.

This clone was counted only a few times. CDR3 in amino acids: CASSRFDLQGGNSPLHF. The CDR3 nucleotides read TGCGCCAGCAGCCGATTCGACCTACAGGGAGGTAATTCACCCCTCCACTTT. The chain couples TRBV4-3 to TRBJ1-6, with D possibly TRBD1 on 6 matching bases. Germline V gives CDR1 LGHNA, CDR2 YSLEER. The CDR3 has 17 amino acids. V was cut by 4 bases and J by 6 bases, with 19 bases left in between.

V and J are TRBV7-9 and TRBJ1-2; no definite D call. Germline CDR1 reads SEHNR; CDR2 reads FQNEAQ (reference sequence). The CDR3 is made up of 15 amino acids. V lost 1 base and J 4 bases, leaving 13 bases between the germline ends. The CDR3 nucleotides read TGTGCCAGCAGCTTAGAAATGGGTGTGGGCTATGGCTACACCTTC. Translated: CASSLEMGVGYGYTF.

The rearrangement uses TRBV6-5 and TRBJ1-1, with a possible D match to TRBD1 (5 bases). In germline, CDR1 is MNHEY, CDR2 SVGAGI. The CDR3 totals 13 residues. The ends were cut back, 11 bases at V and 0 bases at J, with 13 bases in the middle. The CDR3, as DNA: TGTGCCGTATCGGGACGAATGAACACTGAAGCTTTCTTT. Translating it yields CAVSGRMNTEAFF.

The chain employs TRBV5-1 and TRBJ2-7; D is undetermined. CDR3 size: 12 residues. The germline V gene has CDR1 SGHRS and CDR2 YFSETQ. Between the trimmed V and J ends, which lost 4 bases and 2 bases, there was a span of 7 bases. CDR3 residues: CASSDRAYEQYF. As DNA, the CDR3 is TGCGCCAGCAGCGATAGGGCCTACGAGCAGTACTTC. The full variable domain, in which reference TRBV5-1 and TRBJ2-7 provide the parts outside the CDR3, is KAGVTQTPRYLIKTRGQQVTLSCSPISGHRSVSWYQQTPGQGLQFLFEYFSETQRNKGNFPGRFSGRQFSNSRSEMNVSTLELGDSALYLCASSDRAYEQYFGPGTRLTVT.

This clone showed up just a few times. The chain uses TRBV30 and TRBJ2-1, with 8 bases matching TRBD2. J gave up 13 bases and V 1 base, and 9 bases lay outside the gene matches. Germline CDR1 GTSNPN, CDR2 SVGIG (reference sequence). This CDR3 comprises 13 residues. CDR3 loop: CAWSAAAGGLQFF. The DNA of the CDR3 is TGTGCCTGGAGTGCTGCGGCGGGGGGCCTCCAGTTCTTC.

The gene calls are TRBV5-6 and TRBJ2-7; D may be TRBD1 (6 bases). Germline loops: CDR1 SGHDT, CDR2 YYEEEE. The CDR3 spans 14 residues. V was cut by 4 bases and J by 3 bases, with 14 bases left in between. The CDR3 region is CASSRRDTFYEQYF. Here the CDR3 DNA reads TGTGCCAGCAGCCGCAGGGACACATTCTACGAGCAGTACTTC.

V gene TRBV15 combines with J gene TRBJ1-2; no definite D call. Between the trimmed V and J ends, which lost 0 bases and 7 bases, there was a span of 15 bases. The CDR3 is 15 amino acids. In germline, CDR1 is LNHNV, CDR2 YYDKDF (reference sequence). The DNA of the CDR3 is TGTGCCACCAGCAGAGAGGTTGGGTCCCGGGGTGGCTACACCTTC. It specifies CATSREVGSRGGYTF.

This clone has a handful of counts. For the CDR3, the DNA is TGTGCCAGCAGCTTATCCAGGAACAATGAGCAGTTCTTC. This gives the protein CASSLSRNNEQFF. V gene TRBV7-3 combines with J gene TRBJ2-1; no firm D call. V lost 2 bases to trimming and J lost 5 bases, with 7 bases between them. The length of the CDR3 is 13 residues. Germline V lookup: CDR1 SGHTA, CDR2 FQGTGA. The full variable domain, with the rest looked up from reference TRBV7-3 and TRBJ2-1, is GAGVSQTPSNKVTEKGKYVELRCDPISGHTALYWYRQSLGQGPEFLIYFQGTGAADDSGLPNDRFFAVRPEGSVSTLKIQRTERGDSAVYLCASSLSRNNEQFFGPGTRLTVL.

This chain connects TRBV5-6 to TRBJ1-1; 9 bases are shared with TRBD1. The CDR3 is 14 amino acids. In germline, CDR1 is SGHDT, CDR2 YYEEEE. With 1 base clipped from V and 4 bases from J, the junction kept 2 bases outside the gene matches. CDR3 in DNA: TGTGCCAGCAGCTTGACAGGGGGCACCACTGAAGCTTTCTTT. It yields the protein CASSLTGGTTEAFF.

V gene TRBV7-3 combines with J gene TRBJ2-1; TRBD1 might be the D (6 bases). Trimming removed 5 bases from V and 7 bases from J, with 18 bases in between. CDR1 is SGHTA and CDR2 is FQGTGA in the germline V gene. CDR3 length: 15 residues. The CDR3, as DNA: TGTGCCAGCAGCCAGGGACAATTATCGGGGAATGAGCAGTTCTTC. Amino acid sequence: CASSQGQLSGNEQFF. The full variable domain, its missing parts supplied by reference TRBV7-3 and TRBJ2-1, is GAGVSQTPSNKVTEKGKYVELRCDPISGHTALYWYRQSLGQGPEFLIYFQGTGAADDSGLPNDRFFAVRPEGSVSTLKIQRTERGDSAVYLCASSQGQLSGNEQFFGPGTRLTVL.

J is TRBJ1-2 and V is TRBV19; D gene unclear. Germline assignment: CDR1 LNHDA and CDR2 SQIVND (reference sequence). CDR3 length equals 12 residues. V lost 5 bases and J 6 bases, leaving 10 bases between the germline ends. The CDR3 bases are TGTGCCAGTAGTTTCAGGAACGATGGCTACACCTTC. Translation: CASSFRNDGYTF.

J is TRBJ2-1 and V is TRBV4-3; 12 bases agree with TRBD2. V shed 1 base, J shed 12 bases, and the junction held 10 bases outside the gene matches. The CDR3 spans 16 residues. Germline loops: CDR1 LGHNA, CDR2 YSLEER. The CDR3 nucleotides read TGCGCCAGCAGCCAAGGGCTTGCTAGCGGGGGGGCAGGGCAGTTCTTC. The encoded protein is CASSQGLASGGAGQFF.

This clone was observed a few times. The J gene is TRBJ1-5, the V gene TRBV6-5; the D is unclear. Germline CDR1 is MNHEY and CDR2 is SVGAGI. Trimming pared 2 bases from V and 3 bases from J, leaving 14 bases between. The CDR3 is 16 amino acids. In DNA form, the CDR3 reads TGTGCCAGCAGTTACAATACGTCGAGGGCCAATCAGCCCCAGCATTTT. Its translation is CASSYNTSRANQPQHF.

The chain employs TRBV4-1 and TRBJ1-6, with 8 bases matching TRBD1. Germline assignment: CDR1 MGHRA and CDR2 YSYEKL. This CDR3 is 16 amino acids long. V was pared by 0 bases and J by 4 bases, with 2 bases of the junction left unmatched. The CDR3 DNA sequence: TGCGCCAGCAGCCAAGATCGACAGGGGTATAATTCACCCCTCCACTTT. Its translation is CASSQDRQGYNSPLHF.

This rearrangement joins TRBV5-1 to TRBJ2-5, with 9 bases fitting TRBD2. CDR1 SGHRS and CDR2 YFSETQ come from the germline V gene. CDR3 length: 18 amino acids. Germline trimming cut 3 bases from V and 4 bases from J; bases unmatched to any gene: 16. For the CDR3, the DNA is TGCGCCAGCAGCTCGAGCCTGTGGGGCGGGGGGGGAGGAGAGACCCAGTACTTC. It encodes CASSSSLWGGGGGETQYF. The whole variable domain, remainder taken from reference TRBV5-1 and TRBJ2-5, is KAGVTQTPRYLIKTRGQQVTLSCSPISGHRSVSWYQQTPGQGLQFLFEYFSETQRNKGNFPGRFSGRQFSNSRSEMNVSTLELGDSALYLCASSSSLWGGGGGETQYFGPGTRLLVL.

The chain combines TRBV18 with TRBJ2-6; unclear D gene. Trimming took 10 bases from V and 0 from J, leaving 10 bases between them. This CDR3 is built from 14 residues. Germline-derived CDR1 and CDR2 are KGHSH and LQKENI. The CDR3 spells CATAVDSGANVLTF. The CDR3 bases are TGTGCCACCGCAGTCGACTCTGGGGCCAACGTCCTGACTTTC.

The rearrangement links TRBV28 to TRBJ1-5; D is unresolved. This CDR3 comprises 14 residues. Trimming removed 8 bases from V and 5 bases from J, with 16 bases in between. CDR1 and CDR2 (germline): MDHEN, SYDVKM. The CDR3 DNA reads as TGTGCCAGCCACCCCGCCACCTACTATCAGCCCCAGCATTTT. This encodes CASHPATYYQPQHF.

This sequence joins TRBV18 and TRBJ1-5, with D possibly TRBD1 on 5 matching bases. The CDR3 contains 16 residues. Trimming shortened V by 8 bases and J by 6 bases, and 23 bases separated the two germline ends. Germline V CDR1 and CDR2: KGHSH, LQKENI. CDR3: CASQRPDIVGSQPQHF. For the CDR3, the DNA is TGTGCCAGCCAGCGCCCGGACATAGTAGGCAGTCAGCCCCAGCATTTT.

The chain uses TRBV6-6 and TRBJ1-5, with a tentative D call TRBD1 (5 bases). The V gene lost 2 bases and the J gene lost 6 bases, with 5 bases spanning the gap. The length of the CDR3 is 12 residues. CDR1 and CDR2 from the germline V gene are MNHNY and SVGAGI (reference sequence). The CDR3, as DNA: TGTGCCAGCAGTTACGGGGGTCAGCCCCAGCATTTT. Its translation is CASSYGGQPQHF.

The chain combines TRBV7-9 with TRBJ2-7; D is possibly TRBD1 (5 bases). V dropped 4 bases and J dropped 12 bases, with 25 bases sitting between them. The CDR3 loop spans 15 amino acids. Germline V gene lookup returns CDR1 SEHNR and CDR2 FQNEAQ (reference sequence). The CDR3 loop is CASSSRAGPSFEPYF. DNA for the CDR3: TGTGCCAGCAGCTCCAGGGCCGGCCCCTCCTTTGAACCGTACTTC.

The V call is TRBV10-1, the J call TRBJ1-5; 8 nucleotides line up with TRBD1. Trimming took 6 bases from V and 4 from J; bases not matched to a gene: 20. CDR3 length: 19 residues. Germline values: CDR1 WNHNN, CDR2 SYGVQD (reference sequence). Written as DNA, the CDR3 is TGCGCCAGCAGAGGACAGGGAAGTCCCTTTGCTACTTCTAATCAGCCCCAGCATTTT. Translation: CASRGQGSPFATSNQPQHF.

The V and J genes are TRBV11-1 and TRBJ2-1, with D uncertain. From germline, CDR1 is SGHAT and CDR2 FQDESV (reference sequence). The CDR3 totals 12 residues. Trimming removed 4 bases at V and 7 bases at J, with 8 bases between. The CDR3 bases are TGTGCCAGCAGCTCACCCAGGAATGAGCAGTTCTTC. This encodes CASSSPRNEQFF.

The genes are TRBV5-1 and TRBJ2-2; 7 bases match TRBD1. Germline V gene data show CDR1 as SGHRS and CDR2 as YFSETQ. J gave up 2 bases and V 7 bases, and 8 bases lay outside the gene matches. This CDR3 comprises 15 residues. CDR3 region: CASYEGAINTGELFF. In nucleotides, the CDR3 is TGCGCCAGCTATGAGGGGGCAATAAACACCGGGGAGCTGTTTTTT.

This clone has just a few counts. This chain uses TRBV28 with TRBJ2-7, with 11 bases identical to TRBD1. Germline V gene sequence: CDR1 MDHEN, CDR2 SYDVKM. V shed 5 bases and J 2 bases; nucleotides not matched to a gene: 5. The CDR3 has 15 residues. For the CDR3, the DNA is TGTGCCAGCAGTGTACCGGGACAGGGGGCCTACGAGCAGTACTTC. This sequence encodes CASSVPGQGAYEQYF.

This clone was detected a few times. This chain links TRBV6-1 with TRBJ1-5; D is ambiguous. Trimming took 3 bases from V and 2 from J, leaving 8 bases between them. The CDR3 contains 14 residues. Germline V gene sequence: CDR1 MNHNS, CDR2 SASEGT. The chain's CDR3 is CASSEELGNQPQHF. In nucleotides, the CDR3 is TGTGCCAGCAGTGAGGAATTGGGCAATCAGCCCCAGCATTTT.

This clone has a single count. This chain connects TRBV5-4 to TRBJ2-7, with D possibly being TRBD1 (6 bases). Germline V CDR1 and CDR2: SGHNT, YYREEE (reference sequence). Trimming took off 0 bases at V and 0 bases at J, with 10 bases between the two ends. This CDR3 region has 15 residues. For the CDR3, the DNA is TGTGCCAGCAGCTTGGGAGGGGGTTTCTCCTACGAGCAGTACTTC. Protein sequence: CASSLGGGFSYEQYF.

The CDR3 sequence: CASSPNQGSYEQYF. CDR3 nucleotides: TGTGCCAGCAGTCCCAACCAGGGTTCCTACGAGCAGTACTTC. The rearrangement uses TRBV6-5 and TRBJ2-7, with D possibly matching TRBD1 (5 bases). Germline V lookup: CDR1 MNHEY, CDR2 SVGAGI. V lost 5 bases, J lost 1 base, and 12 bases lay in between. This CDR3 is 14 amino acids long.

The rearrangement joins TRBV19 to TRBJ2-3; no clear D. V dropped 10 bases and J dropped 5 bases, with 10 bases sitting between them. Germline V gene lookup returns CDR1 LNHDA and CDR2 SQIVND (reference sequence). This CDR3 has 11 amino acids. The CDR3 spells CAIQERDTQYF. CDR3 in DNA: TGTGCCATCCAGGAACGAGATACGCAGTATTTT.

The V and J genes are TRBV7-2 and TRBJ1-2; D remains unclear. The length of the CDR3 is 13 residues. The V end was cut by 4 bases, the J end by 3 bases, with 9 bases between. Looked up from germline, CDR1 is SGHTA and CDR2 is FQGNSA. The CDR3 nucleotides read TGTGCCAGCAGCTCGACGGTGGACTATGGCTACACCTTC. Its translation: CASSSTVDYGYTF.

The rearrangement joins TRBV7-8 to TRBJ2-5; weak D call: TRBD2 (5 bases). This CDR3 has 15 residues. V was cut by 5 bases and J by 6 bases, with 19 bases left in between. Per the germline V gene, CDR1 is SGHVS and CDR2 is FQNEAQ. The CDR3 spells CASSGEDRPGKTQYF. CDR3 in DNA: TGTGCCAGCAGCGGAGAGGACCGTCCGGGGAAGACCCAGTACTTC.